This T cell receptor (beta chain) was obtained from a study of T cell changes during pregnancy in multiple sclerosis. The germline V gene encodes CDR1 SGHKS and CDR2 YYEKEE (reference sequence). The CDR3 has 13 residues. Trimming stripped 4 bases from V and 1 base from J, with 8 bases between. Using immunoSEQ multiplex PCR, the repertoire was profiled, and TCRdb retains in-frame clones only, with some absent. This table has 65,000 to 85,000 clones, nearly 95% appearing once. The sequenced sample was CD4+ T cells from peripheral blood mononuclear cells, obtained after pregnancy. This TCR came from a female donor with multiple sclerosis, enrolled in a pregnancy study. The V gene is TRBV5-5, the J gene TRBJ2-5; D not resolved. CDR3 nucleotides: TGTGCCAGCAGCCGACTTCCCCAAGAGACCCAGTACTTC. Translation gives CASSRLPQETQYF.